The sequence of this TCR beta chain was determined in a study of T cell responses to AZD1222 COVID-19 vaccine (dated by TCRdb to about 2021). For the wider study: Because spike-specific TCR depth and breadth did not differ between the two schedules, AZD1222 recipients who got a second dose at roughly 4 weeks were pooled with those who got a second dose at roughly 12 weeks. TCR sequencing covered approximately 230 trial participants: nearly 210 given two doses of AZD1222 and approximately 25 given two doses of MenACWY control vaccine. Enrollment into the trials was organized by age into subgroups of 18-55, 56-69 and 70-plus years, and those subgroups contained roughly 140, 27 and 60 TCR-sequenced participants, respectively.

What the work shows at the level of the full study, not this receptor alone: The 56-69-year group was small, and its depth increase did not reach significance, likely because of low power. The whole spike protein was spanned by vaccine-associated CD4 TCRs, and dominant responses were seen in regions 160-218 and 743-854. Because no samples from the day 14 peak response were available, repertoires could be characterized only after the peak T cell response. Nearly half of unique spike-specific TCRs reportedly recognized epitopes outside regions mutated in the B.1.351 and B.1.1.7 variants. A significant rise in spike-specific TCR breadth and depth was observed after two AZD1222 doses relative to day 0 and relative to MenACWY recipients. Conclusions about previously exposed vaccinees were limited because only six AZD1222 recipients were SARS-CoV-2 seropositive at baseline. Participants were mostly white British, with more females than males. The authors suggested clonal diversity may have been underestimated.

Reading the label with the study, this specimen's time point is: baseline before first vaccination. Vaccinee samples were obtained from the UK trials COV001 and COV002, which included a single-blind randomized controlled phase 2/3 trial of AZD1222 (ChAdOx1 nCoV-19) in healthy adults. For TCRbeta chain sequencing, PBMC samples were collected from trial participants at day 0 and at day 28 after the second dose. Taken from cysteine to phenylalanine, the CDR3 has 13 residues. Only the CDR3 region is kept as DNA, spanning 39 bases read in frame from base 1. V drops 0 bases and J drops 12 bases, leaving 14 bases in between. CDR1 and CDR2 were assigned from the germline V gene as SGHAT and FQNNGV. The CDR3 regions of human TCRbeta chains were analyzed by immunosequencing. The study's own analysis went as follows. Repertoire TCRs were checked for matches against a reference library of SARS-CoV-2-specific TCRs that had been generated using the MIRA antigen-specificity platform. Breadth was defined as the fraction of unique TCRs that were SARS-CoV-2-associated, and depth was defined as the fraction of total T cells that were SARS-CoV-2-associated. Using the MIRA data, every spike-specific TCR was mapped to the spike region that the TCR reacted to and assigned to either a CD4 or a CD8 class. Log10-transformed breadth and depth values were compared by one-way ANOVA with Sidak's multiple comparisons tests. TCRdb took this table from immuneACCESS and kept in-frame rearrangements with V and J called. Such tables lack part of the clones; where checked against another copy, unresolved V genes explain under half of the gap, and the rest is unexplained. Clone size and the V and J calls come from that table; the DNA yielded D and trimming. A total of 100,000 to 150,000 clones appear in this sample, 89% of them only once. The leading ten clones occupy around 5.9% of the sample.

Note on this clone: It has no known antigen specificity. Per-base quality was not reported, and no clone a single base away is much larger than it.

The TCR originated in an adult in good health. Recombination joined TRBV11-2 with TRBJ1-1, with the D gene uncertain. The sample consisted of peripheral blood, taken on day 0 of AZD1222 vaccination. The CDR3 region: CASSLDFGLMTFF. The sequence in DNA is TGTGCCAGCAGCTTAGATTTCGGACTCATGACTTTCTTT.